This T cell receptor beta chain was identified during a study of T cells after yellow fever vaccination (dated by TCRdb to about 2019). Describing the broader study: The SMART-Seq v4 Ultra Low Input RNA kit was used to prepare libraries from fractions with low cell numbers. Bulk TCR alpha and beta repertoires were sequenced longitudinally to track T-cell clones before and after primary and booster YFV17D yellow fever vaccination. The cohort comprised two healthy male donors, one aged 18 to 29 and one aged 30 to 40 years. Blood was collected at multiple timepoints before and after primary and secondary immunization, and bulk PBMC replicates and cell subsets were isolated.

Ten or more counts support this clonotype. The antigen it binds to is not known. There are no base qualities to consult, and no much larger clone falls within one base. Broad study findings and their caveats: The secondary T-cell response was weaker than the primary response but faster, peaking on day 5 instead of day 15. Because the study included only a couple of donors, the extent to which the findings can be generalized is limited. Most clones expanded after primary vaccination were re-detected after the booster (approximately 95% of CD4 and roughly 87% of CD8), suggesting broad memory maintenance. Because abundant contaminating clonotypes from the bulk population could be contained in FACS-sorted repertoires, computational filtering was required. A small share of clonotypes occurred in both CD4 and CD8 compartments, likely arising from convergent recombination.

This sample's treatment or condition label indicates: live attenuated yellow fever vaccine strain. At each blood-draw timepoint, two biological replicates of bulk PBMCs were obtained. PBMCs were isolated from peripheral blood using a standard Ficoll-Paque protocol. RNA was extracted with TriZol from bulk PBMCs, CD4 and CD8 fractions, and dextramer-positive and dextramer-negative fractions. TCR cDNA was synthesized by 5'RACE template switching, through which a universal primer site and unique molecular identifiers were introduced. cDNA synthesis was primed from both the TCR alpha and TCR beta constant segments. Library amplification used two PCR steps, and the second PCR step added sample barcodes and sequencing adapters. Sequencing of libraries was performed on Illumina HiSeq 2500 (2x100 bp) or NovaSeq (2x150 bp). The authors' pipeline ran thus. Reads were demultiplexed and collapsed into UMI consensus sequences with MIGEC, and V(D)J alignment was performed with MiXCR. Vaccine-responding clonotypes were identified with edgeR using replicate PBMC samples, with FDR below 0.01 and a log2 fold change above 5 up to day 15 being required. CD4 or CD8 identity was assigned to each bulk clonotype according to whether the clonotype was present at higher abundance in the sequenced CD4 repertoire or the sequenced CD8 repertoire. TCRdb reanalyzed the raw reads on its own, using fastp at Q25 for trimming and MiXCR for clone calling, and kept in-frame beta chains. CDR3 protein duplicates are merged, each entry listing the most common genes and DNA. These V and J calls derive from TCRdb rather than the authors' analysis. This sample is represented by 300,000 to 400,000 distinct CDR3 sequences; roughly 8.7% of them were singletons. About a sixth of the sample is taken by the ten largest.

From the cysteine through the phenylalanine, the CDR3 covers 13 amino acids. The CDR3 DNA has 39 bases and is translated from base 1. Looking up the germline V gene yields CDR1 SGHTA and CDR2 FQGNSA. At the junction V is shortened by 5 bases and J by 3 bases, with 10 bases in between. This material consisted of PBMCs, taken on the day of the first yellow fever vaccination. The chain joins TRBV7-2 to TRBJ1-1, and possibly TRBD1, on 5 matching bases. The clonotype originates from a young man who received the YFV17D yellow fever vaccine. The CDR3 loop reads CASSPGRDTEAFF. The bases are TGTGCCAGCAGCCCTGGCAGGGACACTGAAGCTTTCTTT.